One sample yielded the 21 T cell receptor beta chains listed below, sequenced in a study of blood T cell repertoires in COVID-19. Assay: immunoSEQ multiplex PCR; the TCRdb copy retains only in-frame clones and omits some. The table includes approximately 340,000 clones, about 86% detected once. Specimen: peripheral blood. These TCRs come from a man between 25 and 39 years old with active or convalescent COVID-19.

The V call is TRBV30, the J call TRBJ2-7; 12 bases fit TRBD2. Germline V gene sequence: CDR1 GTSNPN, CDR2 SVGIG (reference sequence). V shed 1 base and J 3 bases; nucleotides not matched to a gene: 13. This CDR3 region has 18 residues. The CDR3 nucleotides read TGTGCCTGGAGTGAAGGACTAGCGGGGTGGGGAGGACTCTACGAGCAGTACTTC. It is translated as CAWSEGLAGWGGLYEQYF.

A single count supports this clone. V gene TRBV19 combines with J gene TRBJ1-2, with TRBD1 as a possible D gene (5 bases). Germline loops: CDR1 LNHDA, CDR2 SQIVND (reference sequence). Trimming stripped 4 bases from V and 6 bases from J, with 12 bases between. The CDR3 covers 13 residues. This CDR3 reads CASSTGNWDGYTF. The CDR3 region has the DNA TGTGCCAGTAGTACAGGGAACTGGGATGGCTACACCTTC.

The gene calls are TRBV5-4 and TRBJ1-1; D not certain. CDR3 size: 16 residues. Trimming pared 2 bases from V and 1 base from J, leaving 15 bases between. Germline assignment: CDR1 SGHNT and CDR2 YYREEE (reference sequence). CDR3 sequence: CASSFPLRGENTEAFF. CDR3 coding DNA: TGTGCCAGCAGCTTCCCCCTCCGCGGGGAGAACACTGAAGCTTTCTTT.

J is TRBJ2-5 and V is TRBV6-2 or TRBV6-3; 10 positions agree with TRBD1. This CDR3 spans 16 amino acids. V shed 2 bases and J 4 bases; nucleotides not matched to a gene: 7. The V gene's germline CDR1 is MNHEY and CDR2 SVGEGT. The CDR3 spells CASSYRGQGVLETQYF. CDR3 DNA sequence: TGTGCCAGCAGTTACCGAGGACAGGGGGTGTTAGAGACCCAGTACTTC.

The V and J genes are TRBV28 and TRBJ2-1; 8 bases agree with TRBD2. V lost 7 bases, J lost 8 bases, and 10 bases stayed unmatched. The germline V gene has CDR1 MDHEN and CDR2 SYDVKM. The CDR3 is made up of 14 amino acids. The CDR3 coding sequence is TGTGCCAGCACCTTAGCGGGACCTAGCGATGAGCAGTTCTTC. Translated, it gives CASTLAGPSDEQFF.

The rearrangement joins TRBV6-5 to TRBJ1-5; the D gene is possibly TRBD1 (6 bases). Germline CDR1 reads MNHEY; CDR2 reads SVGAGI. V dropped 4 bases and J dropped 9 bases, with 16 bases sitting between them. The length of the CDR3 is 14 residues. The CDR3 DNA reads TGTGCCAGCAGTTTGGACAGAAACCTATGGCCCCAGCATTTT. It codes for CASSLDRNLWPQHF.

This chain joins TRBV15 and TRBJ2-7; 7 positions match TRBD2. CDR1 LNHNV and CDR2 YYDKDF come from the germline V gene (reference sequence). V trimming: 3 bases; J trimming: 5 bases; junction bases outside the gene matches: 10. The CDR3 consists of 15 residues. The CDR3, as DNA: TGTGCCACCAGCAGCCTGGGAGGGCCGGGACACGAGCAGTACTTC. This encodes CATSSLGGPGHEQYF.

A single count supports this clone. CDR3 protein: CASTGRGGFTGELFF. The CDR3 nucleotides read TGTGCCAGTACCGGTAGGGGGGGCTTCACCGGGGAGCTGTTTTTT. The gene calls are TRBV19 and TRBJ2-2, with D possibly matching TRBD2 (7 bases). There are 15 residues in the CDR3. Trimming took 7 bases from V and 4 from J, leaving 16 bases between them. Germline CDR1 and CDR2: LNHDA and SQIVND (reference sequence).

This clone was recorded a few times. The chain has TRBV2 and TRBJ1-1, with TRBD1 as a possible D gene (6 bases). The V gene's germline CDR1 is SNHLY and CDR2 FYNNEI. The germline V and J ends were trimmed by 5 bases and 1 base, with 8 bases remaining between them. The CDR3 is made up of 13 amino acids. In DNA, the CDR3 is TGTGCCAGCAGTCGGACAGAGAACACTGAAGCTTTCTTT. It translates to CASSRTENTEAFF.

This clone appeared a few times. The gene calls are TRBV2 and TRBJ2-2; 8 nucleotides align to TRBD1. The CDR3 is made up of 15 amino acids. V lost 5 bases and J lost 4; bases outside the gene matches: 6. Looked up from germline, CDR1 is SNHLY and CDR2 is FYNNEI. For the CDR3, the DNA is TGTGCCAGCAGTCGACAGGGGCCGGGCACCGGGGAGCTGTTTTTT. Translating it yields CASSRQGPGTGELFF.

The rearrangement joins TRBV4-2 to TRBJ1-2; TRBD1 matches 7 bases. CDR1 is LGHNA, CDR2 YNFKEQ, per germline. V dropped 4 bases and J dropped 4; count of bases not matched to a gene: 9. This CDR3 is 15 amino acids long. For the CDR3, the DNA is TGTGCCAGCAGCCGACCCGGGACAGACACCTATGGCTACACCTTC. Amino acid sequence: CASSRPGTDTYGYTF.

V usage is TRBV7-2 and J usage is TRBJ1-2; 7 nucleotides align to TRBD1. Germline V lookup: CDR1 SGHTA, CDR2 FQGNSA. CDR3 size: 13 residues. The junction had 4 bases not matched to a gene; V was cut back by 4 bases and J by 5 bases. DNA of the CDR3: TGTGCCAGCAGCTCTTTCAGGGGGTATGGCTACACCTTC. Its translation is CASSSFRGYGYTF.

The CDR3 sequence: CASSPFIGYGYTF. CDR3 sequence (DNA): TGTGCCAGCAGCCCCTTCATCGGGTATGGCTACACCTTC. This rearrangement joins TRBV11-3 to TRBJ1-2, with no clear D. Trimming left V 5 bases short and J 5 bases short, with 12 bases between. The CDR3 contains 13 residues. Germline V CDR1 and CDR2: SGHNT, YENEEA. The variable domain in full, completed from reference TRBV11-3 and TRBJ1-2, reads EAGVVQSPRYKIIEKKQPVAFWCNPISGHNTLYWYLQNLGQGPELLIRYENEEAVDDSQLPKDRFSAERLKGVDSTLKIQPAELGDSAVYLCASSPFIGYGYTFGSGTRLTVV.

The chain carries TRBV7-2 and TRBJ2-1; 7 positions agree with TRBD2. CDR3 length equals 17 residues. Germline assignment: CDR1 SGHTA and CDR2 FQGNSA. V trimming: 5 bases; J trimming: 0 bases; junction bases outside the gene matches: 10. CDR3 in DNA: TGTGCCAGCAGCCCTTGGGGGGGTCTCAGCTCCTACAATGAGCAGTTCTTC. This codes for CASSPWGGLSSYNEQFF.

This chain joins TRBV5-6 and TRBJ2-1; D gene unclear. Trimming took off 4 bases at V and 7 bases at J, with 9 bases between the two ends. CDR3 size: 12 residues. Per the germline V gene, CDR1 is SGHDT and CDR2 is YYEEEE. Written as DNA, the CDR3 is TGTGCCAGCAGCGAGGTACAAAATGAGCAGTTCTTC. It specifies CASSEVQNEQFF. The full variable domain, its missing parts supplied by reference TRBV5-6 and TRBJ2-1, is DAGVTQSPTHLIKTRGQQVTLRCSPKSGHDTVSWYQQALGQGPQFIFQYYEEEERQRGNFPDRFSGHQFPNYSSELNVNALLLGDSALYLCASSEVQNEQFFGPGTRLTVL.

The V gene is TRBV7-3, the J gene TRBJ2-7; the match to TRBD2 covers 7 bases. The CDR3 runs to 15 residues. Trimming removed 5 bases from V and 2 bases from J; junction bases left unmatched: 9. The germline V gene encodes CDR1 SGHTA and CDR2 FQGTGA. The DNA for the CDR3 is TGTGCCAGCAGCCAATGGGCTAGCGGACCCTACGAGCAGTACTTC. Protein sequence: CASSQWASGPYEQYF.

V usage is TRBV7-3 and J usage is TRBJ2-1; TRBD1 is a possible D gene (6 bases). This CDR3 contains 14 residues. V lost 3 bases, J lost 4 bases, and 10 bases lay in between. Per the germline V gene, CDR1 is SGHTA and CDR2 is FQGTGA. CDR3 sequence (DNA): TGTGCCAGCAGCTTTGGGGGCAGGTACAATGAGCAGTTCTTC. It translates to CASSFGGRYNEQFF.

The chain joins TRBV6-1 to TRBJ2-2; TRBD1 might be the D (6 bases). Per germline, CDR1 MNHNS and CDR2 SASEGT. The CDR3 consists of 15 residues. V lost 2 bases to trimming and J lost 6 bases, with 13 bases between them. CDR3 sequence (DNA): TGTGCCAGCAGTGAACGGCAGGGGTGGCCCGGGGAGCTGTTTTTT. As protein: CASSERQGWPGELFF.

V and J are TRBV29-1 and TRBJ2-5; 8 nucleotides match TRBD1. The J segment lost 2 bases and the V segment lost 3 bases, leaving 2 bases of the junction unmatched. Per the germline V gene, CDR1 is SQVTM and CDR2 is ANQGSEA. The CDR3 length is 13 residues. The CDR3 region is CSVDRTGQETQYF. CDR3 coding DNA: TGCAGCGTTGACAGGACAGGGCAAGAGACCCAGTACTTC.

The rearrangement uses TRBV7-9 and TRBJ2-2; D is unresolved. Per the germline V gene, CDR1 is SEHNR and CDR2 is FQNEAQ (reference sequence). This CDR3 comprises 14 residues. V lost 3 bases to trimming and J lost 3 bases, with 8 bases between them. The chain's CDR3 is CASSFELHTGELFF. The CDR3 bases are TGTGCCAGCAGCTTTGAACTTCACACCGGGGAGCTGTTTTTT.

The rearrangement uses TRBV28 and TRBJ1-2; weak D call: TRBD1 (5 bases). The CDR3 spans 13 residues. The germline CDR1 and CDR2 sequences are MDHEN and SYDVKM. V was clipped by 6 bases and J by 4 bases, with 12 bases between them. CDR3: CASRGPLAYGYTF. CDR3 nucleotides: TGTGCCAGCAGGGGGCCTTTGGCCTATGGCTACACCTTC.